Sequencing of this T cell receptor (beta chain) was carried out in a study of siplizumab effects on memory and regulatory T cells. Produced via immunoSEQ multiplex PCR; TCRdb's table is partial and in-frame only. Of roughly 75,000 clones listed, roughly 93% are singletons. Trimming shortened V by 5 bases and J by 7 bases, and 5 bases separated the two germline ends. The CDR3 extends over 11 amino acids. CDR1 and CDR2 (germline): MDHEN, SYDVKM. This sequence joins TRBV28 and TRBJ2-2; D is unclear. Sequencing used CD8+ T cells sorted from blood. The receptor's source is a human donor in good health. CDR3 protein: CASSTSGELFF. The CDR3 nucleotides read TGTGCCAGCAGTACCAGCGGGGAGCTGTTTTTT.